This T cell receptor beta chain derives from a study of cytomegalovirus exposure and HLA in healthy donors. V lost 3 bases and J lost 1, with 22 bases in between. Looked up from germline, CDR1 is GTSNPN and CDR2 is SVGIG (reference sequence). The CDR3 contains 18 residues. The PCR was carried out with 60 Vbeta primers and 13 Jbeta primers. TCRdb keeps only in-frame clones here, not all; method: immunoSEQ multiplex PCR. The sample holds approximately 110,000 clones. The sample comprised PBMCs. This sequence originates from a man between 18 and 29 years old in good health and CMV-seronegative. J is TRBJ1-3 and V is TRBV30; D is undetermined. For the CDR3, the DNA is TGTGCCTGGAGCACGCTGACCGTCCTCCCTAGGTCTGGAAACACCATATATTTT. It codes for CAWSTLTVLPRSGNTIYF.